These T cell receptor beta chains were read from a single sample in a study of cytomegalovirus exposure and HLA in healthy donors. Only in-frame clones appear in the TCRdb table, and some are missing; sequencing was by immunoSEQ multiplex PCR. This sample has about 200,000 clones, with over 60% found just once. Sequenced sample: PBMCs. Receptors originate from a man aged 18 to 30 in good health and CMV-seronegative. The CDR3 runs from the conserved cysteine through the conserved F or W. A D gene is named only where the DNA matches it firmly. Size is omitted from some rows. Given values are once, few, many or a class for expanded clones.

d_call	clone_size	v_call	j_call	cdr3_aa	cdr3_nt
TRBD2	few	TRBV5-6	TRBJ2-1	CASSSTDLSGYNEQFF	TGTGCCAGCAGCTCGACAGACCTTAGCGGGTACAATGAGCAGTTCTTC
TRBD1	NA	TRBV30	TRBJ1-6	CAWSERQGDSPLHF	TGTGCCTGGAGTGAGAGACAGGGTGATTCACCCCTCCACTTT
NA	NA	TRBV30	TRBJ2-7	CAWSLFVAPFSYEQYF	TGTGCCTGGAGTTTATTCGTGGCTCCCTTCTCCTACGAGCAGTACTTC
TRBD1	NA	TRBV2	TRBJ2-5	CARSRGLDGETQYF	TGTGCCAGATCAAGGGGGCTGGATGGGGAGACCCAGTACTTC
NA	few	TRBV28	TRBJ2-1	CASSQQPDEQFF	TGTGCCAGCAGTCAACAGCCGGATGAGCAGTTCTTC
NA	NA	TRBV7-3	TRBJ2-1	CASSANRDTNEQFF	TGTGCCAGCAGCGCAAACCGGGACACCAATGAGCAGTTCTTC
TRBD2	NA	TRBV7-2	TRBJ2-3	CASMTGVSGAADTQYF	TGTGCCAGCATGACCGGTGTTAGCGGGGCTGCAGATACGCAGTATTTT
NA	few	TRBV5-6	TRBJ2-7	CASSLGRASDEQYF	TGTGCCAGCAGCTTGGGCAGGGCATCGGACGAGCAGTACTTC
NA	NA	TRBV18	TRBJ2-6	CASSPTQGGSGANVLTF	TGTGCCAGCTCACCAACACAGGGCGGCTCTGGGGCCAACGTCCTGACTTTC
TRBD1	NA	TRBV7-2	TRBJ1-1	CASSSGTGGHTEAFF	TGTGCCAGCAGCTCCGGGACAGGGGGACATACTGAAGCTTTCTTT
TRBD1	NA	TRBV6-5	TRBJ1-6	CASSYSRTGYSPLHF	TGTGCCAGCAGTTACTCCCGGACAGGATATTCACCCCTCCACTTT
TRBD1	NA	TRBV5-6	TRBJ1-5	CASSLADRGFNQPQHF	TGTGCCAGCAGCTTGGCAGACAGGGGGTTTAATCAGCCCCAGCATTTT
TRBD2	NA	TRBV4-2	TRBJ2-5	CASSQRLAGGQETQYF	TGTGCCAGCAGCCAGCGACTAGCGGGGGGTCAAGAGACCCAGTACTTC
TRBD1	NA	TRBV30	TRBJ1-1	CAWSEYPGGEAFF	TGTGCCTGGAGTGAGTATCCAGGGGGTGAAGCTTTCTTT
NA	NA	TRBV19	TRBJ1-2	CASSQQGYGYTF	TGTGCCAGTAGCCAACAGGGCTATGGCTACACCTTC
TRBD1	NA	TRBV28	TRBJ2-4	CASSLRGTGNIQYF	TGTGCCAGCAGTTTGAGGGGGACAGGAAACATTCAGTACTTC
NA	once	TRBV9	TRBJ1-1	CASSPRQRNTEAFF	TGTGCCAGCAGCCCTCGCCAGCGGAACACTGAAGCTTTCTTT
TRBD2	NA	TRBV7-2	TRBJ2-3	CASSPTSLGTDTQYF	TGTGCCAGCAGTCCGACTAGCTTAGGCACAGATACGCAGTATTTT
TRBD2	NA	TRBV7-2	TRBJ2-3	CASSLDRSGLAGASGTQYF	TGTGCCAGCAGCTTAGATAGGTCGGGACTAGCGGGAGCAAGCGGTACGCAGTATTTT
NA	NA	TRBV6-1	TRBJ2-7	CASSSGANEQYF	TGTGCCAGCAGTTCAGGGGCCAACGAGCAGTACTTC
TRBD2	NA	TRBV7-2	TRBJ2-7	CASSLVGLAGEIYEQYF	TGTGCCAGCAGCCTAGTGGGACTAGCGGGGGAGATCTACGAGCAGTACTTC
TRBD2	NA	TRBV29-1	TRBJ2-1	CSANLGPWTSGGNNEQFF	TGCAGCGCTAACCTAGGGCCGTGGACTAGCGGGGGCAACAATGAGCAGTTCTTC
NA	NA	TRBV4-2	TRBJ2-1	CASRREGDGVPEQFF	TGTGCCAGCCGGAGGGAAGGGGACGGGGTCCCTGAGCAGTTCTTC
TRBD1	NA	TRBV6-6	TRBJ2-5	CASSWGDRARETQYF	TGTGCCAGCAGTTGGGGGGACAGGGCGAGAGAGACCCAGTACTTC
TRBD2	NA	TRBV10-3	TRBJ2-7	CAISEGSGEGNEQYF	TGTGCCATCAGTGAAGGTAGCGGGGAGGGAAACGAGCAGTACTTC
TRBD1	NA	TRBV7-9	TRBJ1-2	CASSFGDREDGYTF	TGTGCCAGCAGCTTTGGGGACAGGGAGGATGGCTACACCTTC
TRBD1	few	TRBV7-2	TRBJ2-4	CASSLDRGIQYF	TGTGCCAGCAGCTTAGACAGGGGCATTCAGTACTTC
NA	few	TRBV2	TRBJ2-7	CASGQYEQYF	TGTGCCAGCGGACAGTACGAGCAGTACTTC
TRBD1	NA	TRBV13	TRBJ2-5	CASSLSPGQGETQYF	TGTGCCAGCAGCTTAAGCCCTGGACAGGGAGAGACCCAGTACTTC
TRBD2	NA	TRBV7-6	TRBJ2-7	CASSLTGGYEQYF	TGTGCCAGCAGCTTAACGGGAGGATACGAGCAGTACTTC
NA	NA	TRBV5-1	TRBJ2-5	CASSPSGFQETQYF	TGCGCCAGCAGCCCCTCAGGGTTCCAAGAGACCCAGTACTTC
NA	NA	TRBV6-5	TRBJ1-1	CASNRQNRYTEAFF	TGTGCCAGCAACCGACAAAACCGGTACACTGAAGCTTTCTTT
TRBD2	NA	TRBV19	TRBJ2-3	CASSPPTLAGVTDTQYF	TGTGCCAGTAGCCCACCCACACTAGCGGGGGTCACAGATACGCAGTATTTT
TRBD1	NA	TRBV12-5	TRBJ1-5	CASVEGGEGNQPQHF	TGTGCTAGTGTCGAAGGGGGCGAAGGCAATCAGCCCCAGCATTTT
NA	NA	TRBV13	TRBJ2-7	CASSPRESYEQYF	TGTGCCAGCAGCCCCCGGGAGTCCTACGAGCAGTACTTC
TRBD1	NA	TRBV5-4	TRBJ1-6	CASSRQGGPYNSPLHF	TGTGCCAGCAGCAGACAGGGGGGGCCCTATAATTCACCCCTCCACTTT
NA	once	TRBV4-1	TRBJ2-5	CASSQDPRSGTQYF	TGCGCCAGCAGCCAAGATCCGAGGTCGGGGACCCAGTACTTC
TRBD1	NA	TRBV4-3	TRBJ2-7	CASSQELYGTGTGNEQYF	TGCGCCAGCAGCCAAGAACTTTACGGGACAGGGACGGGCAACGAGCAGTACTTC
TRBD1	NA	TRBV6-5	TRBJ2-1	CASSAGGHEQFF	TGTGCCAGCAGTGCAGGGGGCCATGAGCAGTTCTTC
NA	few	TRBV10-3	TRBJ2-3	CATSPNSSTDTQYF	TGTGCCACTTCACCCAACTCTAGCACAGATACGCAGTATTTT
TRBD1	few	TRBV28	TRBJ1-5	CASSFVWQGAGQPQHF	TGTGCCAGCAGTTTTGTGTGGCAGGGGGCTGGTCAGCCCCAGCATTTT
TRBD1	NA	TRBV6-5	TRBJ1-2	CASNSQGAGYYGYTF	TGTGCCAGCAATTCACAGGGGGCGGGATACTATGGCTACACCTTC
TRBD1	NA	TRBV7-9	TRBJ2-1	CASSLSSGGWQFF	TGTGCCAGCAGCCTAAGTTCAGGGGGCTGGCAGTTCTTC
TRBD1	few	TRBV2	TRBJ1-1	CASNSGQGNTEAFF	TGTGCCAGCAATTCGGGACAGGGGAACACTGAAGCTTTCTTT
TRBD2	NA	TRBV19	TRBJ2-3	CASSMGGGAPDTQYF	TGTGCCAGTAGTATGGGCGGGGGGGCCCCAGATACGCAGTATTTT
TRBD2	NA	TRBV2	TRBJ2-5	CAGTGLAGTQYF	TGTGCCGGAACAGGACTAGCGGGGACCCAGTACTTC
NA	NA	TRBV28	TRBJ1-2	CASINLKAGGVDYGYTF	TGTGCCAGCATAAATCTAAAAGCGGGGGGTGTGGACTATGGCTACACCTTC
TRBD2	NA	TRBV4-2	TRBJ2-2	CASSQPRTLAGVNTGELFF	TGTGCCAGCAGCCAACCTCGAACCTTAGCGGGGGTGAACACCGGGGAGCTGTTTTTT
NA	once	TRBV9	TRBJ1-2	CASSPQGVDYGYTF	TGTGCCAGCAGCCCTCAGGGCGTGGACTATGGCTACACCTTC
NA	NA	TRBV30	TRBJ2-5	CAWSVLLGSGETQYF	TGTGCCTGGAGTGTACTATTGGGCAGCGGGGAGACCCAGTACTTC
TRBD1	NA	TRBV19	TRBJ2-2	CASRNRGNTGELFF	TGTGCCAGTAGAAACAGGGGAAACACCGGGGAGCTGTTTTTT
NA	NA	TRBV9	TRBJ2-5	CASSVVPTAGLETQYF	TGTGCCAGCAGCGTAGTACCGACGGCAGGTCTGGAGACCCAGTACTTC
TRBD2	NA	TRBV7-9	TRBJ2-1	CASSLGAGLAGDEQFF	TGTGCCAGCAGCTTAGGCGCGGGACTAGCGGGGGATGAGCAGTTCTTC
TRBD2	NA	TRBV5-1	TRBJ2-7	CASSLASGEIYEQYF	TGCGCCAGCAGTCTCGCTAGCGGGGAGATCTACGAGCAGTACTTC
TRBD1	NA	TRBV5-6	TRBJ2-7	CASSFLGQGYEQYF	TGTGCCAGCAGCTTTTTAGGACAGGGCTACGAGCAGTACTTC
TRBD1	NA	TRBV13	TRBJ1-4	CASSLKIGQGKVELFF	TGTGCCAGCAGCTTAAAAATCGGACAGGGTAAAGTGGAACTGTTTTTT
TRBD2	NA	TRBV5-6	TRBJ2-7	CASSLGTSGAYEQYF	TGTGCCAGCAGCCTCGGGACTAGCGGAGCCTACGAGCAGTACTTC